This entry is about one T cell receptor (beta chain). These data belong to a study of blood T cell repertoires in COVID-19. The CDR3 runs 15 residues. V dropped 0 bases and J dropped 4 bases, with 11 bases sitting between them. Germline V gives CDR1 SGDLS, CDR2 YYNGEE. This table comes from immunoSEQ multiplex PCR, and its TCRdb copy is limited to in-frame clones, with some not included. The sample records fewer than 250,000 clones, about 84% being singletons. The chain has TRBV9 and TRBJ2-1; TRBD2 is a possible D gene (6 bases). The sequence came from a woman in her 40s with acute COVID-19. Sequencing was done on a sample of PBMCs or T cells enriched from blood (not recorded which). The CDR3 protein is CASSVVAEEYNEQFF. The CDR3 DNA is TGTGCCAGCAGCGTAGTAGCGGAAGAATACAATGAGCAGTTCTTC.